The 9 T cell receptor beta chains in this list originate from one sample, sequenced in a study of cytomegalovirus exposure and HLA in healthy donors. PCR involved 60 Vbeta and 13 Jbeta primers. The table came from immunoSEQ multiplex PCR; TCRdb's copy has only in-frame clones and leaves some out. This table holds 170,000 or so clones, roughly 84% found once. Sequencing was carried out using PBMCs. These receptors all stem from a boy aged 2 to 9 in good health and CMV-seronegative.

The genes are TRBV18 and TRBJ1-4, with D tentatively TRBD1 (5 bases). V was clipped by 2 bases and J by 4 bases, with 14 bases between them. CDR1 is KGHSH, CDR2 LQKENI, per germline. This CDR3 contains 16 residues. CDR3 nucleotides: TGTGCCAGCTCACCAAAGGGGCCAACTCTTAATGAAAAACTGTTTTTT. This codes for CASSPKGPTLNEKLFF.

V and J are TRBV28 and TRBJ1-5; D gene ambiguous. Germline V gene data show CDR1 as MDHEN and CDR2 as SYDVKM. This CDR3 has 14 residues. Between the trimmed V and J ends, which lost 5 bases and 5 bases, there was a span of 13 bases. The CDR3 coding sequence is TGTGCCAGCAGTCGCCCCGGGATCGATCAGCCCCAGCATTTT. It codes for CASSRPGIDQPQHF. Full variable domain (outside the CDR3, taken from reference TRBV28 and TRBJ1-5): DVKVTQSSRYLVKRTGEKVFLECVQDMDHENMFWYRQDPGLGLRLIYFSYDVKMKEKGDIPEGYSVSREKKERFSLILESASTNQTSMYLCASSRPGIDQPQHFGDGTRLSIL.

This sequence joins TRBV29-1 and TRBJ1-1; TRBD1 is a possible D gene (5 bases). The length of the CDR3 is 16 residues. Trimming took off 8 bases at V and 3 bases at J, with 25 bases between the two ends. From germline, CDR1 is SQVTM and CDR2 ANQGSEA. CDR3 sequence reads: CSYYPLLRGVDTEAFF. CDR3 in DNA: TGCAGCTATTATCCTTTGCTGCGGGGGGTTGACACTGAAGCTTTCTTT.

As to this clone: This sample also contains other DNA sequences that code for the same CDR3. The J gene is TRBJ2-7, the V gene TRBV5-1; D is unclear. Germline V gives CDR1 SGHRS, CDR2 YFSETQ. The CDR3 extends over 13 amino acids. V dropped 1 base and J dropped 0 bases, with 5 bases sitting between them. CDR3 region: CASSLRGSYEQYF. In nucleotides, the CDR3 is TGCGCCAGCAGCTTGCGCGGCTCCTACGAGCAGTACTTC.

J is TRBJ1-2 and V is TRBV25-1, with D possibly matching TRBD1 (6 bases). The CDR3 totals 17 residues. The V end was cut by 0 bases, the J end by 8 bases, with 22 bases between. The germline CDR1 and CDR2 sequences are MGHDK and SYGVNS. CDR3 protein: CASSEYFSPGASEGYTF. CDR3 nucleotide sequence: TGTGCCAGCAGTGAATATTTTTCTCCAGGGGCTTCGGAAGGCTACACCTTC.

On this clone itself: Compared with germline, one end of the junction differs, possibly owing to a read error. The chain recombines TRBV5-1 with TRBJ2-3, with TRBD1 matching over 9 bases. Germline loops: CDR1 SGHRS, CDR2 YFSETQ. The CDR3 consists of 17 residues. The CDR3 nucleotides are TGCACCAGCAGCATCCTGGGGACAGGGACCGTCACAGATACGCAGTATTTT. It specifies CTSSILGTGTVTDTQYF.

The rearrangement joins TRBV29-1 to TRBJ1-2; possibly TRBD1 for D (5 bases). The CDR3 totals 11 residues. V was cut by 4 bases and J by 3 bases, with 6 bases left in between. Germline assignment: CDR1 SQVTM and CDR2 ANQGSEA. The CDR3 loop is CSVVRDYGYTF. CDR3 in DNA: TGCAGCGTTGTCAGGGACTATGGCTACACCTTC. Using reference TRBV29-1 and TRBJ1-2 for the parts outside the CDR3, the full variable domain is SAVISQKPSRDICQRGTSLTIQCQVDSQVTMMFWYRQQPGQSLTLIATANQGSEATYESGFVIDKFPISRPNLTFSTLTVSNMSPEDSSIYLCSVVRDYGYTFGSGTRLTVV.

The rearrangement joins TRBV9 to TRBJ2-3; no reliable D call. V gave up 0 bases and J gave up 4 bases, with 12 bases separating them. Germline V lookup: CDR1 SGDLS, CDR2 YYNGEE. This CDR3 has 15 residues. For the CDR3, the DNA is TGTGCCAGCAGCGTAGACGGGTCGGTAGCAGATACGCAGTATTTT. As protein: CASSVDGSVADTQYF.

V is TRBV29-1 and J is TRBJ2-5; D is undetermined. The length of the CDR3 is 13 residues. Germline V lookup: CDR1 SQVTM, CDR2 ANQGSEA. V was pared by 7 bases and J by 4 bases, with 16 bases between. In nucleotides, the CDR3 is TGCAGCGCTCTCGAACATGCACGAGAGACCCAGTACTTC. As protein: CSALEHARETQYF.